This T cell receptor (beta chain) was observed in a study of blood T cell repertoires in COVID-19. Study at large: Donors in the United States, Italy and Spain gave samples during acute or convalescent COVID-19. From T cells, B-cell-depleted T cells, or PBMCs came the material, which was cDNA or gDNA.

Authors' methods: Reference gene primer amplification gave estimated nucleated cell counts. Repertoires were generated with immunoSEQ multiplex PCR, while TCRdb's copy carries only in-frame clones and drops some. D and trimming were read from the DNA, whereas the V and J calls and clone size are those reported in that table. The repertoire has hundreds of thousands of clones, roughly 91% of them found once; the top ten carry approximately 4.3%. The CDR3 covers 15 residues. Per the germline V gene, CDR1 is MGHRA and CDR2 is YSYEKL. With 2 bases removed from V and 2 bases from J, the gap between germline ends came to 13 bases.

This TCR came from a woman younger than 45 with acute or convalescent COVID-19. V and J are TRBV4-1 and TRBJ2-7; tentative D call: TRBD2 (6 bases). Sequencing was carried out using peripheral blood. In DNA form, the CDR3 reads TGCGCCAGCAGCCAATTCTCGGGGGAGACCTACGAGCAGTACTTC. Protein product: CASSQFSGETYEQYF.